The rows below give T cell receptor beta chains drawn from one sample of a study of blood T cell repertoires in COVID-19. Assay used: immunoSEQ multiplex PCR; TCRdb lists only in-frame clones, some missing. This sample yields around 360,000 clones, of which roughly 90% are seen a single time; 2.5% to 3% belongs to the top ten. The sequenced sample was PBMCs or T cells enriched from blood (not recorded which). These receptors all come from a woman aged 30 to 39 who had recovered from COVID-19. Each CDR3 is given with its conserved first and last residue. A D gene is named only where the DNA matches it firmly. Size tells how often a clone was seen (once, few, many) or the class of an expanded clone, and some rows leave it out.

j_gene	v_gene	abundance	d_gene	CDR3nt	CDR3aa
TRBJ1-2	TRBV6-2/TRBV6-3	NA	TRBD1	TGTGCCAGCAGTTACGGGGACAGATCTAACTATGGCTACACCTTC	CASSYGDRSNYGYTF
TRBJ1-5	TRBV19	NA	NA	TGTGCCAGTACCGACTATAGCAATCAGCCCCAGCATTTT	CASTDYSNQPQHF
TRBJ2-3	TRBV5-5	NA	NA	TGTGCCAGCAGCTTGGAGGGAGGGGGGGCAGATACGCAGTATTTT	CASSLEGGGADTQYF
TRBJ1-3	TRBV5-5	few	NA	TGTGCCAGCAGCTTGCAGGCGGGTTACCCGGAGGGCACCATATATTTT	CASSLQAGYPEGTIYF
TRBJ1-1	TRBV7-9	NA	TRBD1	TGTGCCAGCAGCGCCGGACAGGGGGAGGTGGTTGGTGGAGCTTTCTTT	CASSAGQGEVVGGAFF
TRBJ2-3	TRBV4-1	NA	TRBD2	TGCGCCAGCAGCCAAGAACCAGCGGGAAGCACAGATACGCAGTATTTT	CASSQEPAGSTDTQYF
TRBJ2-7	TRBV3-1/TRBV3-2	NA	NA	TGTGCCAGCAGCCACTTACAGGGGGGGTACGAGCAGTACTTC	CASSHLQGGYEQYF
TRBJ1-4	TRBV11-2	few	NA	TGTGCCAGCAGCTTTGGAGTAGCAACTAATGAAAAACTGTTTTTT	CASSFGVATNEKLFF
TRBJ2-1	TRBV6-4	NA	NA	TGTGCCAGGGTCCGGGAGCCGCATACTAATGAGCAGTTCTTC	CARVREPHTNEQFF
TRBJ2-1	TRBV27	NA	NA	TGTGCCAGCAGTCCCTCCCCTCCAGGGTACAATGAGCAGTTCTTC	CASSPSPPGYNEQFF
TRBJ1-1	TRBV5-8	NA	NA	TGTGCCAGCACCACAAGGCCGGGGGGCGGAAACACTGAAGCTTTCTTT	CASTTRPGGGNTEAFF
TRBJ1-4	TRBV5-1	NA	NA	TGCGCCAGCAGCCCCACGGGGGAGGAGAGAGAAAAACTGTTTTTT	CASSPTGEEREKLFF
TRBJ2-7	TRBV7-2	NA	TRBD1	TGTGCCAGCAGCTTAGGGACAGGGGTACCCTACGAGCAGTACTTC	CASSLGTGVPYEQYF
TRBJ2-7	TRBV5-1	NA	TRBD1	TGCGCCAGCAGCTTGGGGACAGGGGTTCACGAGCAGTACTTC	CASSLGTGVHEQYF
TRBJ2-7	TRBV11-2	NA	TRBD2	TGTGCCAGCAGCTGGGGGGGCGAGCAGTACTTC	CASSWGGEQYF